The clone carrying this TCR beta chain was observed at least ten times. This sample is drawn from a study of regulatory T cells in long-lasting Graves disease. Looked up from germline, CDR1 is SGHTA and CDR2 is FQGNSA. V lost 2 bases and J lost 2, with 2 bases in between. This CDR3 has 12 residues. The time point: newly diagnosed GD, antithyroid drugs for less than 3 months. PBMC RNA served as the TCR library source. Arm-PCR with iRepertoire HTBI primers amplified the CDR3 regions for these TCR beta libraries. TCRdb ran MiXCR on the multiplex PCR reads and lists one entry per CDR3 protein. The profile covers 350,000 to 400,000 distinct CDR3 sequences, with 15% to 18% appearing a single time and about 20% taken by the ten largest.

The sequenced sample was peripheral blood mononuclear cells (PBMCs), obtained at new diagnosis, from a patient treated with antithyroid drugs. This chain links TRBV7-2 with TRBJ2-3; no clear D. This sequence originates from a female donor with Graves disease. The CDR3 loop reads CASSLPTDTQYF. The CDR3 bases are TGTGCCAGCAGCTTACCCACAGATACGCAGTATTTT.